Each of the 7 T cell receptor beta chains below was sequenced from the same sample in a study of T-cell reconstitution after alpha-beta-depleted transplantation in children. Using unique molecular identifiers, the investigators prepared the TCRbeta library. TCRdb reanalysed the PCR reads using MiXCR and keeps one entry per CDR3 protein. The data contain 400,000 to 500,000 distinct CDR3 sequences, roughly 10% of them singletons. Sequenced material: PBMCs from the stem cell graft donor, taken from the stem cell graft. These receptors came from a human donor who donated a stem cell graft to a child with acute myeloid leukemia.

This clonotype was observed many times. The chain recombines TRBV5-1 with TRBJ1-2; no clear D gene. Germline V gene sequence: CDR1 SGHRS, CDR2 YFSETQ. V lost 0 bases to trimming and J lost 4 bases, with 7 bases between them. The CDR3 is 13 residues long. Written as DNA, the CDR3 is TGCGCCAGCAGCTTGGAGTGGGGCTATGGCTACACCTTC. Translating gives CASSLEWGYGYTF.

V gene TRBV11-2 combines with J gene TRBJ2-1; a weak D match, TRBD1 (5 bases). Trimming stripped 5 bases from V and 1 base from J, with 12 bases between. From germline, CDR1 is SGHAT and CDR2 FQNNGV. The CDR3 totals 15 residues. CDR3 protein: CASSPVKGSYNEQFF. CDR3 coding DNA: TGTGCCAGCAGCCCGGTTAAGGGGTCCTACAATGAGCAGTTCTTC.

This clonotype was recorded a few times. The V and J genes are TRBV5-5 and TRBJ2-7; TRBD1 is a possible D gene (5 bases). The CDR3 has 15 amino acids. Trimming shortened V by 4 bases and J by 2 bases, and 16 bases separated the two germline ends. The germline CDR1 and CDR2 sequences are SGHKS and YYEKEE (reference sequence). The CDR3 reads CASSLVGPITYEQYV. CDR3 DNA sequence: TGTGCCAGCAGCCTTGTGGGGCCGATAACCTACGAGCAGTACGTC.

This rearrangement joins TRBV6-2 or TRBV6-3 to TRBJ2-7; 8 bases fit TRBD1. The junction had 12 bases not matched to a gene; V was cut back by 6 bases and J by 5 bases. CDR1 and CDR2 from the germline V gene are MNHEY and SVGEGT. This CDR3 spans 15 amino acids. The CDR3 region has the DNA TGTGCCAGCAGCCTAGACCAGACAGGGGAGGACGAGCAGTACTTC. Its protein product is CASSLDQTGEDEQYF.

This clonotype was seen at least ten times. The genes are TRBV5-1 and TRBJ2-5; 8 positions match TRBD1. The V segment lost 1 base and the J segment 4 bases; nucleotides outside the gene matches: 3. CDR3 length equals 14 residues. Germline V gives CDR1 SGHRS, CDR2 YFSETQ. The CDR3 here is CASSLTQGGETQYF. CDR3 DNA sequence: TGCGCCAGCAGCTTGACACAGGGGGGAGAGACCCAGTACTTC.

This clonotype was seen a few times. The J gene is TRBJ1-6, the V gene TRBV5-5; no definite D call. V lost 2 bases and J 2 bases, leaving 11 bases between the germline ends. CDR3 size: 16 residues. From germline, CDR1 is SGHKS and CDR2 YYEKEE (reference sequence). The CDR3 reads CASSLVARAYNSPLHF. The CDR3, as DNA: TGTGCCAGCAGCTTAGTTGCTCGGGCCTATAATTCACCCCTCCACTTT.

This chain joins TRBV5-1 and TRBJ1-1; tentatively, D is TRBD1 (5 bases). The CDR3 has 16 amino acids. Trimming took off 4 bases at V and 0 bases at J, with 16 bases between the two ends. Germline CDR1 SGHRS, CDR2 YFSETQ. The CDR3 protein is CASSPNAPGLNTEAFF. The CDR3 DNA reads as TGCGCCAGCAGCCCTAACGCCCCAGGGCTGAACACTGAAGCTTTCTTT.